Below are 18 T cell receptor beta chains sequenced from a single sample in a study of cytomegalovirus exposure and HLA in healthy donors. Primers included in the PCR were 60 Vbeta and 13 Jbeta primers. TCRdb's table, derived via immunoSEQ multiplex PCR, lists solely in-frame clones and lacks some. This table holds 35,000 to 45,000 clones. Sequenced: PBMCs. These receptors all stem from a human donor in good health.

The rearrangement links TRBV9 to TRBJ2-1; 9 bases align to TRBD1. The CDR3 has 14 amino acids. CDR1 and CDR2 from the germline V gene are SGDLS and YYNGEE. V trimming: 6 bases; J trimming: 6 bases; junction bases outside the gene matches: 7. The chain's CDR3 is CASTLGTGFNEQFF. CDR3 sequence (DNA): TGTGCCAGCACCCTTGGGACAGGGTTCAATGAGCAGTTCTTC.

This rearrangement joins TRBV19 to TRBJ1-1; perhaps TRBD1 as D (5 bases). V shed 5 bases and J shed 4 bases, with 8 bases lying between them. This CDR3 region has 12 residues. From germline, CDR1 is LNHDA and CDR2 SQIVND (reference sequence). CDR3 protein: CASSSGGTEAFF. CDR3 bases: TGTGCCAGTAGTTCCGGGGGCACTGAAGCTTTCTTT. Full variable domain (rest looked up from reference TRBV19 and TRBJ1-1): DGGITQSPKYLFRKEGQNVTLSCEQNLNHDAMYWYRQDPGQGLRLIYYSQIVNDFQKGDIAEGYSVSREKKESFPLTVTSAQKNPTAFYLCASSSGGTEAFFGQGTRLTVV.

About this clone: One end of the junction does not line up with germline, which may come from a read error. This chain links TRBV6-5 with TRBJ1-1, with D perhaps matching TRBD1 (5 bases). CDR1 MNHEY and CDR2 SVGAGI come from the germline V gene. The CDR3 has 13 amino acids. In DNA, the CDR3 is TGTGCCAGCTTTAGGACAAAGGACACTGAAGATTTCTTT. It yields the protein CASFRTKDTEDFF.

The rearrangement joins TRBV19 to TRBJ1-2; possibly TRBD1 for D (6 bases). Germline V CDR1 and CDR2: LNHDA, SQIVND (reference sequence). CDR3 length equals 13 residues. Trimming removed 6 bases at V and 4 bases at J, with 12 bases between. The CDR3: CASSLTGAYGYTF. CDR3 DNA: TGTGCCAGTAGCCTGACAGGAGCCTATGGCTACACCTTC.

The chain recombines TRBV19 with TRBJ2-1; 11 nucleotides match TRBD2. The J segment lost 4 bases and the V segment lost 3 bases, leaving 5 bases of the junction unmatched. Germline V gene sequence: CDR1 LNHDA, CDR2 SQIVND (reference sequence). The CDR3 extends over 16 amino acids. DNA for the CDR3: TGTGCCAGTAGTATTAGCGGGGGGGCCGGGTACAATGAGCAGTTCTTC. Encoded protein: CASSISGGAGYNEQFF.

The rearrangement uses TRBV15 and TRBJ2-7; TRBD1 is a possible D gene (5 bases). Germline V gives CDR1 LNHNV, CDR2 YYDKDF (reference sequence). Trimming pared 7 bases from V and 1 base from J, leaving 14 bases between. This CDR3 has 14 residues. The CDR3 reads CATKYSQASYEQYF. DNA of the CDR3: TGTGCCACCAAGTACTCACAGGCTTCCTACGAGCAGTACTTC.

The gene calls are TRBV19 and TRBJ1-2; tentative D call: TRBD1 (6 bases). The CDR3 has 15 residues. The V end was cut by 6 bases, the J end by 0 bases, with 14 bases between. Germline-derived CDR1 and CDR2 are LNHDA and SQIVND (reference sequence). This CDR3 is CASSPLTGANYGYTF. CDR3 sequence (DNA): TGTGCCAGTAGCCCCCTGACAGGAGCTAACTATGGCTACACCTTC. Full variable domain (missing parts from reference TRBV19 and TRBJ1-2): DGGITQSPKYLFRKEGQNVTLSCEQNLNHDAMYWYRQDPGQGLRLIYYSQIVNDFQKGDIAEGYSVSREKKESFPLTVTSAQKNPTAFYLCASSPLTGANYGYTFGSGTRLTVV.

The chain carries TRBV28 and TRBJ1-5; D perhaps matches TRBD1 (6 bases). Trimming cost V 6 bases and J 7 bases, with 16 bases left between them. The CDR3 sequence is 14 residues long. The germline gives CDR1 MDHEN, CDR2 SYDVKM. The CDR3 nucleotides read TGTGCCAGCAGCCCGAGGGGGAGCCGGCAGCCCCAGCATTTT. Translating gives CASSPRGSRQPQHF.

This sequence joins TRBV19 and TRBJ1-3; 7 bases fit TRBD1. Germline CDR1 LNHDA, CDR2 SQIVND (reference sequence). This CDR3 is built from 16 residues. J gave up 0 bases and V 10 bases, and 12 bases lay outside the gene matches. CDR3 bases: TGTGCCACCTACAGGGGACGAACCTCCTCTGGAAACACCATATATTTT. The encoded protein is CATYRGRTSSGNTIYF.

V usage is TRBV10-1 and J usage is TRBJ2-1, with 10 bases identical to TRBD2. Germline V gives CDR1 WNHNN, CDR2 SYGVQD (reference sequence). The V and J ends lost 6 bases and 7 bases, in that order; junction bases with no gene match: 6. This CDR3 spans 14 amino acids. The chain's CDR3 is CASRTSGERNEQFF. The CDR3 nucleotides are TGCGCCAGCAGAACTAGCGGGGAACGGAATGAGCAGTTCTTC.

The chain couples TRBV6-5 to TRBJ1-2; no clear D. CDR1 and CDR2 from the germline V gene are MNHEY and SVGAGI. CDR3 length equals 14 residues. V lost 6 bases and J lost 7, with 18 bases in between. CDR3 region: CASSEEPSYGGYTF. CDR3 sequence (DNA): TGTGCCAGCAGCGAGGAACCTTCATACGGTGGCTACACCTTC.

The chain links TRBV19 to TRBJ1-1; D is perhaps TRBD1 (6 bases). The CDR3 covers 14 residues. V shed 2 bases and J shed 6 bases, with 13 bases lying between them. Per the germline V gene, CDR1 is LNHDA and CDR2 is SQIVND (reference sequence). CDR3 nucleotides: TGTGCCAGTAGTATACCAGGGGACATCTCTGAAGCTTTCTTT. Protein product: CASSIPGDISEAFF.

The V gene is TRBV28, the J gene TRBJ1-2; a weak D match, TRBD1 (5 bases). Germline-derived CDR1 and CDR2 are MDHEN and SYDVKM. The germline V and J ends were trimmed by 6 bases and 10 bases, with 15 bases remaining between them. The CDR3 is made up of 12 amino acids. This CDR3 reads CASSAGGGVYTF. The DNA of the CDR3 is TGTGCCAGCAGCGCCGGAGGAGGGGTCTACACCTTC.

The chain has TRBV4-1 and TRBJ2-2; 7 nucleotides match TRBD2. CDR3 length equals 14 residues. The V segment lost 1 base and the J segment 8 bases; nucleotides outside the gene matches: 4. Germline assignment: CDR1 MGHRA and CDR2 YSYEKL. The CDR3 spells CASSQAGGGGELFF. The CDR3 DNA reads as TGCGCCAGCAGCCAAGCTGGGGGAGGGGGGGAGCTGTTTTTT.

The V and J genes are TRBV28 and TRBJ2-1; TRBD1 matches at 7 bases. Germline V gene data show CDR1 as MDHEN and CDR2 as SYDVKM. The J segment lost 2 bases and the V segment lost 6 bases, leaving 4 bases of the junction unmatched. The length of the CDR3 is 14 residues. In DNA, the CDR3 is TGTGCCAGCAGCCGGACAGGCCCCTACAATGAGCAGTTCTTC. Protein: CASSRTGPYNEQFF.

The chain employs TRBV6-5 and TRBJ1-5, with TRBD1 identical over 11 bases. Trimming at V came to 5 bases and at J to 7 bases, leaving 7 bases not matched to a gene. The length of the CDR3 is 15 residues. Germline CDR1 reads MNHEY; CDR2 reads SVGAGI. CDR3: CASSQGQGVRQPQHF. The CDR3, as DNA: TGTGCCAGCAGTCAGGGACAGGGGGTGAGGCAGCCCCAGCATTTT.

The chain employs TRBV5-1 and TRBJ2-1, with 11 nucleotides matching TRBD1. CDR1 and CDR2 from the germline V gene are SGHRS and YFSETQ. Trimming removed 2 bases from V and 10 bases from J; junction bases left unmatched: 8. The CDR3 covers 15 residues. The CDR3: CASSLGTGGSLEQFF. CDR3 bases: TGCGCCAGCAGCTTAGGGACAGGGGGTTCTTTGGAGCAGTTCTTC.

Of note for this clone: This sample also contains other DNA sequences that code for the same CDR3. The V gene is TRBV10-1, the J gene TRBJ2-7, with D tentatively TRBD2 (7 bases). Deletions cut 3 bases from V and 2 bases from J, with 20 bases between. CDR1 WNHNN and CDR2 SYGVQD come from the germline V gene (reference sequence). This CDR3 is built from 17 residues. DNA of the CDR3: TGCGCCAGCAGTGACCCGGGGGATGGGGGGGCCCCCTACGAGCAGTACTTC. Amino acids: CASSDPGDGGAPYEQYF.